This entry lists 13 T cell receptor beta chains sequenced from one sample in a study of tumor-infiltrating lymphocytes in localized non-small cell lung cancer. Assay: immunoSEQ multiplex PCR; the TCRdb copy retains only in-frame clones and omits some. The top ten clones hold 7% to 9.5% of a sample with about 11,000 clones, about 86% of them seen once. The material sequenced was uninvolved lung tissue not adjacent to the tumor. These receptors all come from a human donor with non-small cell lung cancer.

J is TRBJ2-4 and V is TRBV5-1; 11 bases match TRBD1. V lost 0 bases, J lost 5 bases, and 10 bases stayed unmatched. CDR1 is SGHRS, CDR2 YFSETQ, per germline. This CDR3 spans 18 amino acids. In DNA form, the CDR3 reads TGCGCCAGCAGCTTGGGACGACGGACAGGGGGCGAGGAAAACATTCAGTACTTC. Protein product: CASSLGRRTGGEENIQYF.

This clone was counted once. CDR3 in amino acids: CALGSNQPQHF. As DNA, the CDR3 is TGTGCCCTGGGGAGCAATCAGCCCCAGCATTTT. The rearrangement links TRBV30 to TRBJ1-5; unclear D gene. There are 11 residues in the CDR3. V lost 8 bases to trimming and J lost 1 base, with 6 bases between them. Looked up from germline, CDR1 is GTSNPN and CDR2 is SVGIG (reference sequence).

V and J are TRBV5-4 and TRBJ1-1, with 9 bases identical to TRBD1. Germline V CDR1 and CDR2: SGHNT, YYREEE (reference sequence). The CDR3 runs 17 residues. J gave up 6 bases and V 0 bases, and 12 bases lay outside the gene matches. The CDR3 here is CASSLGGTGYRGAEAFF. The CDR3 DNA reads TGTGCCAGCAGCTTGGGGGGGACAGGGTATCGAGGCGCTGAAGCTTTCTTT.

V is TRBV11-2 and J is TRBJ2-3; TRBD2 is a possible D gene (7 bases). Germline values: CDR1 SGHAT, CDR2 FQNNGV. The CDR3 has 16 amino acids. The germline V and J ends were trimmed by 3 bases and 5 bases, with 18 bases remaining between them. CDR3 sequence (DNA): TGTGCCAGCAGCTTCAGTGGGGGGGCTTGGAGAGATACGCAGTATTTT. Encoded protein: CASSFSGGAWRDTQYF.

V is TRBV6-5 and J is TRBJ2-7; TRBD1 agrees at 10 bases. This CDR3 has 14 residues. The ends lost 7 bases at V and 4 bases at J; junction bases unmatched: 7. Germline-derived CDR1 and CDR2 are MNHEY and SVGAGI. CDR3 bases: TGTGCCAGCACTCAGACAGGGGGCTTTTACGAGCAGTACTTC. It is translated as CASTQTGGFYEQYF.

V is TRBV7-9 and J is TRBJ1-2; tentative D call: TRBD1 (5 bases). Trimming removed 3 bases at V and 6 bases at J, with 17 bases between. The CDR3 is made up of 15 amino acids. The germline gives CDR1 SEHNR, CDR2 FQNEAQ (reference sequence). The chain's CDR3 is CASSFTGRAVHGYTF. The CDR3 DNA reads TGTGCCAGCAGCTTCACGGGCAGGGCTGTACATGGCTACACCTTC.

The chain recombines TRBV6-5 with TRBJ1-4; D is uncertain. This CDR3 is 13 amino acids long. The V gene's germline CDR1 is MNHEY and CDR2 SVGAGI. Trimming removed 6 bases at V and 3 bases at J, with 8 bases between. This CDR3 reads CASRRVANEKLFF. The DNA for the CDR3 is TGTGCCAGCAGGCGGGTGGCTAATGAAAAACTGTTTTTT.

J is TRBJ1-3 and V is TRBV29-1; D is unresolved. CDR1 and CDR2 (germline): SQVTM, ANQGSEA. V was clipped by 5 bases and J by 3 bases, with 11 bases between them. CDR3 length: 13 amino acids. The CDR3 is CSVLTGFGNTIYF. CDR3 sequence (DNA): TGCAGCGTTCTGACCGGTTTTGGAAACACCATATATTTT.

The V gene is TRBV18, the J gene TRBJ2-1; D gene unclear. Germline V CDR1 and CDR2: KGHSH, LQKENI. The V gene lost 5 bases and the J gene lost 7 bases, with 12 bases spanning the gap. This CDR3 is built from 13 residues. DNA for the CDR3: TGTGCCAGCTCAGCCCCAGGAAATAATGAGCAGTTCTTC. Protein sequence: CASSAPGNNEQFF.

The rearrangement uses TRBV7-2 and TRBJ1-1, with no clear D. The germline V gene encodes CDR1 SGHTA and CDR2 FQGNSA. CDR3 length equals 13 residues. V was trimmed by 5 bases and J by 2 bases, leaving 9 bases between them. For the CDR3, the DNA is TGTGCCAGCAGCGTACAGAGAAACACTGAAGCTTTCTTT. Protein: CASSVQRNTEAFF.

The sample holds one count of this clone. The CDR3 nucleotides read TGTGCAAGTCGCTGCCGCGTCTCAACTAATGAAAAACTGTTTTTT. Its translation: CASRCRVSTNEKLFF. This sequence joins TRBV12-2 and TRBJ1-4. TRBV12-2 is flagged as a pseudogene. The CDR3 sequence is 15 residues long.

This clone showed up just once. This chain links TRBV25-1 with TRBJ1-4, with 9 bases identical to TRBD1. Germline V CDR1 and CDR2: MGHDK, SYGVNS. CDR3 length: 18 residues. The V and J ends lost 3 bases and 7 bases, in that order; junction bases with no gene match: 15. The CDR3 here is CASSDPEGQGDDGEKLFF. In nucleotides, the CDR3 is TGTGCCAGCAGTGACCCCGAGGGACAGGGAGATGACGGTGAAAAACTGTTTTTT. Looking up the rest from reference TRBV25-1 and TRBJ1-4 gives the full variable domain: EADIYQTPRYLVIGTGKKITLECSQTMGHDKMYWYQQDPGMELHLIHYSYGVNSTEKGDLSSESTVSRIRTEHFPLTLESARPSHTSQYLCASSDPEGQGDDGEKLFFGSGTQLSVL.

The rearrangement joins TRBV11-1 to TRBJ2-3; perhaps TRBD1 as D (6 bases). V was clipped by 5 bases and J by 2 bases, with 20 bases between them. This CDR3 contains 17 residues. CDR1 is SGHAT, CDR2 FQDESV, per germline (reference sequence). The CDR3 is CASSPRGRGRPTDTQYF. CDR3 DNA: TGTGCCAGCAGCCCCCGCGGCAGGGGTCGTCCCACAGATACGCAGTATTTT.